These 24 T cell receptor beta chains share one sample of origin, sequenced in a study of T-cell reconstitution after alpha-beta-depleted transplantation in children. As it was prepared, the TCRbeta library received unique molecular identifiers. MiXCR, run by TCRdb on the PCR reads, gives a single entry per CDR3 protein. The repertoire holds around 380,000 distinct CDR3 sequences, with 9.5% to 13% as singletons. Sequenced here: PBMCs from the stem cell graft donor, sampled from the stem cell graft. The receptor source for this set is a human donor who donated a stem cell graft to a child with acute myeloid leukemia.

J is TRBJ1-5 and V is TRBV5-1; TRBD1 matches at 8 bases. With 0 bases clipped from V and 6 bases from J, the junction kept 5 bases outside the gene matches. Germline CDR1 SGHRS, CDR2 YFSETQ. The CDR3 covers 15 residues. CDR3 nucleotide sequence: TGCGCCAGCAGCTTGGCGGGACAGGCTAGTCAGCCCCAGCATTTT. This codes for CASSLAGQASQPQHF.

CDR3 region: CSVEDPRARGTGELFF. The CDR3 nucleotides are TGCAGCGTTGAAGATCCTCGCGCTCGTGGCACCGGGGAGCTGTTTTTT. The chain links TRBV29-1 to TRBJ2-2; the D is unclear. CDR3 length: 16 amino acids. V shed 0 bases and J shed 4 bases, with 15 bases lying between them. Germline-derived CDR1 and CDR2 are SQVTM and ANQGSEA.

Of note for this clonotype: Sequence at one end of the junction differs from germline and may be a read error. This chain links TRBV5-1 with TRBJ2-1; 14 bases match TRBD2. This CDR3 is 16 amino acids long. Germline CDR1 SGHRS, CDR2 YFSETQ. For the CDR3, the DNA is TGCGCCAGCAGCTTTTCGACTAGCGGGGGGGCGGATGAGCATTTCTTC. It encodes CASSFSTSGGADEHFF.

The chain carries TRBV6-2 or TRBV6-3 and TRBJ1-2; a possible D gene is TRBD1 (5 bases). The CDR3 is 12 amino acids. CDR1 MNHEY and CDR2 SVGEGT come from the germline V gene. Trimming removed 6 bases at V and 2 bases at J, with 7 bases between. CDR3 sequence: CASRTVNYGYTF. DNA of the CDR3: TGTGCCAGCAGGACAGTGAACTATGGCTACACCTTC.

This clonotype was detected many times. CDR3 sequence reads: CSARDLGTDYGYTF. The CDR3 region has the DNA TGCAGTGCTAGAGATTTAGGGACAGACTATGGCTACACCTTC. V is TRBV20-1 and J is TRBJ1-2; 7 nucleotides align to TRBD1. The CDR3 consists of 14 residues. V shed 0 bases and J 3 bases; nucleotides not matched to a gene: 4. The germline CDR1 and CDR2 sequences are DFQATT and SNEGSKA (reference sequence).

V is TRBV2 and J is TRBJ2-1; 12 bases line up with TRBD2. The CDR3 loop spans 16 amino acids. V was pared by 7 bases and J by 0 bases, with 4 bases of the junction left unmatched. Looked up from germline, CDR1 is SNHLY and CDR2 is FYNNEI. The CDR3 reads CASKTSGGSSYNEQFF. Written as DNA, the CDR3 is TGTGCCAGCAAGACTAGCGGGGGCTCCTCCTACAATGAGCAGTTCTTC.

A note on this clonotype: One end of the junction does not line up with germline, which may come from a read error. The rearrangement uses TRBV7-8 and TRBJ2-1; D remains ambiguous. This CDR3 contains 12 residues. Germline values: CDR1 SGHVS, CDR2 FQNEAQ. CDR3 loop: CASSLGSGHVIF. The CDR3 DNA reads TGTGCCAGCAGCTTAGGGTCTGGCCACGTGATCTTC.

The chain combines TRBV4-1 with TRBJ2-5; the match to TRBD2 covers 12 bases. Germline V gene sequence: CDR1 MGHRA, CDR2 YSYEKL. V gave up 4 bases and J gave up 1 base; unmatched junction bases: 7. The CDR3 sequence is 17 residues long. The CDR3 DNA reads TGCGCCAGCAGCCTAAGTGGGACTAGCGGGTTCCAAGAGACCCAGTACTTC. Encoded protein: CASSLSGTSGFQETQYF.

This chain connects TRBV5-5 to TRBJ2-1, with TRBD2 matching 8 bases. The V gene end was trimmed by 4 bases and the J gene end by 9 bases; junction bases not matched to a gene: 6. Germline V lookup: CDR1 SGHKS, CDR2 YYEKEE (reference sequence). The CDR3 contains 13 residues. The CDR3 coding sequence is TGTGCCAGCAGCCGACCCCTAGCGGGTGAGCAGTTCTTC. Protein: CASSRPLAGEQFF.

This chain's CDR3 is CSARDPFSLAGADTQYF. CDR3 sequence (DNA): TGCAGTGCTAGAGATCCCTTTTCTCTAGCGGGTGCAGATACGCAGTATTTT. J is TRBJ2-3 and V is TRBV20-1; TRBD2 matches 8 bases. Per the germline V gene, CDR1 is DFQATT and CDR2 is SNEGSKA (reference sequence). The CDR3 spans 17 residues. The V and J ends lost 0 bases and 4 bases, in that order; junction bases with no gene match: 12.

This clonotype was observed a handful of times. The chain carries TRBV6-2 or TRBV6-3 and TRBJ2-1, with a possible D match to TRBD1 (6 bases). Germline CDR1 reads MNHEY; CDR2 reads SVGEGT. Deletions cut 7 bases from V and 11 bases from J, with 18 bases between. This CDR3 has 13 amino acids. The CDR3 protein is CASTGADSRKQFF. CDR3 DNA sequence: TGTGCCAGCACAGGGGCCGACAGCCGTAAGCAGTTCTTC.

The sample holds many counts of this clonotype. V usage is TRBV6-1 and J usage is TRBJ2-7; D is undetermined. Germline CDR1 reads MNHNS; CDR2 reads SASEGT. Between the trimmed V and J ends, which lost 2 bases and 6 bases, there was a span of 5 bases. This CDR3 is 11 amino acids long. The CDR3 DNA reads as TGTGCCAGCAGTGAATCATTCGAGCAGTACGTC. Translation gives CASSESFEQYV.

The gene calls are TRBV6-1 and TRBJ2-7; D uncertain. Trimming left V 3 bases short and J 3 bases short, with 9 bases between. Germline V lookup: CDR1 MNHNS, CDR2 SASEGT. The CDR3 runs to 13 residues. The CDR3 reads CASSDRRVYEQYF. CDR3 coding DNA: TGTGCCAGCAGTGACAGGCGAGTCTACGAGCAGTACTTC.

This chain joins TRBV7-3 and TRBJ2-5; D remains ambiguous. The germline V and J ends were trimmed by 5 bases and 5 bases, with 9 bases remaining between them. CDR3 size: 12 residues. Germline V CDR1 and CDR2: SGHTA, FQGTGA. The CDR3 is CASSHIGETQYF. The CDR3, as DNA: TGTGCCAGCAGCCACATCGGGGAGACCCAGTACTTC.

Comments on this clonotype: This may be a read error, as it is one base from a much larger clone. In DNA, the CDR3 is TGTGCCAGCAGCCAGGGAGAGCACAATGGGCAGTTCTTC. It yields the protein CASSQGEHNGQFF. The rearrangement uses TRBV6-1 and TRBJ2-1, with D tentatively TRBD1 or TRBD2 (5 bases each). Per the germline V gene, CDR1 is MNHNS and CDR2 is SASEGT. The CDR3 runs to 13 residues.

This chain links TRBV24-1 with TRBJ2-1; 12 bases fit TRBD2. This CDR3 has 16 residues. The V gene end was trimmed by 4 bases and the J gene end by 7 bases; junction bases not matched to a gene: 7. Germline CDR1 KGHDR, CDR2 SFDVKD. CDR3 DNA sequence: TGTGCCACCAGTGACCCGAGGACTAGCGGGATGAATGAGCAGTTCTTC. Protein product: CATSDPRTSGMNEQFF.

The gene calls are TRBV7-2 and TRBJ1-2, with D possibly TRBD1 on 5 matching bases. Germline lookup yields CDR1 SGHTA and CDR2 FQGNSA. The ends were cut back, 1 base at V and 7 bases at J, with 10 bases in the middle. CDR3 length equals 13 residues. As DNA, the CDR3 is TGTGCCAGCAGCTTAGAGGACAATGCTGGCTACACCTTC. Its protein is CASSLEDNAGYTF.

This clonotype was seen a handful of times. The chain joins TRBV5-6 to TRBJ2-1; 9 bases fit TRBD2. Germline CDR1 SGHDT, CDR2 YYEEEE. This CDR3 comprises 15 residues. V shed 4 bases, J shed 4 bases, and the junction held 6 bases outside the gene matches. Written as DNA, the CDR3 is TGTGCCAGCAGCCCCTATAGCGGGAGTTACAATGAGCAGTTCTTC. It codes for CASSPYSGSYNEQFF.

V usage is TRBV5-6 and J usage is TRBJ2-5; TRBD1 is a possible D gene (6 bases). Germline loops: CDR1 SGHDT, CDR2 YYEEEE. V was pared by 4 bases and J by 2 bases, with 18 bases between. The CDR3 totals 16 residues. CDR3 nucleotides: TGTGCCAGCAGCAGAAGACAGGCCTTGGGGCAAGAGACCCAGTACTTC. It codes for CASSRRQALGQETQYF.

This chain connects TRBV6-5 to TRBJ1-1; no clear D. Germline V CDR1 and CDR2: MNHEY, SVGAGI. This CDR3 has 13 residues. V was cut by 2 bases and J by 0 bases, with 4 bases left in between. The DNA for the CDR3 is TGTGCCAGCAGTTACACCATGAACACTGAAGCTTTCTTT. Translating it yields CASSYTMNTEAFF.

This chain joins TRBV2 and TRBJ1-5; TRBD1 aligns across 8 bases. The trim removed 6 bases at V and 3 bases at J, leaving 7 bases unmatched. This CDR3 is built from 15 residues. Germline V CDR1 and CDR2: SNHLY, FYNNEI. Written as DNA, the CDR3 is TGTGCCAGCAGAGCCCCAGGGGGCCCCAATCAGCCCCAGCATTTT. This translates into CASRAPGGPNQPQHF.

This clonotype has a count of ten or more. The chain recombines TRBV20-1 with TRBJ2-3, with D unclear. V lost 6 bases and J lost 1, with 8 bases in between. This CDR3 is 12 amino acids long. Germline CDR1 and CDR2: DFQATT and SNEGSKA (reference sequence). CDR3 sequence: CSAADRTDTQYF. The CDR3 DNA is TGCAGTGCCGCCGACCGCACAGATACGCAGTATTTT.

This clonotype was detected a few times. The gene calls are TRBV7-9 and TRBJ2-7; 7 bases fit TRBD1. Per germline, CDR1 SEHNR and CDR2 FQNEAQ (reference sequence). The CDR3 extends over 15 amino acids. With V trimmed by 0 bases and J by 4 bases, 6 bases remained unmatched. CDR3 sequence: CASSLAAGGYYEQYV. CDR3 coding DNA: TGTGCCAGCAGCTTAGCGGCAGGGGGATATTACGAGCAGTACGTC.

This clonotype was counted a few times. The chain couples TRBV4-2 to TRBJ2-2, with 10 bases identical to TRBD1. The CDR3 is 17 amino acids. Per the germline V gene, CDR1 is LGHNA and CDR2 is YNFKEQ. After removal of 5 bases from V and 2 bases from J, the junction contained 8 bases not matched to a gene. CDR3 loop: CASSKSDRGRNTGELFF. The CDR3 DNA sequence: TGTGCCAGCAGCAAGTCCGACAGGGGGCGTAACACCGGGGAGCTGTTTTTT.